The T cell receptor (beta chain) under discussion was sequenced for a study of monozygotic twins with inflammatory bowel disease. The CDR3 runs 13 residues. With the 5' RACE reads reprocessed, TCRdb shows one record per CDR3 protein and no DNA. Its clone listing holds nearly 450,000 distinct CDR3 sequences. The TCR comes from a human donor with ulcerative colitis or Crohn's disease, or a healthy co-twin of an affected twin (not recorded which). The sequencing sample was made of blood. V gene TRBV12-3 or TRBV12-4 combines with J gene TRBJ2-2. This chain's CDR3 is CASSFGNTGEPFF.